The 23 T cell receptor beta chains presented below share a single source sample, sequenced in a study of Graves' ophthalmopathy and Graves' hyperthyroidism. Amplification targeted the TCR beta CDR3 regions, with RNA transcripts as the source material. An initial RT-PCR round employing HTBI primers preceded a second-round multiplex PCR. MiXCR, applied by TCRdb to the multiplex PCR reads, yields one record per CDR3 protein. This sample yields hundreds of thousands of distinct CDR3 sequences, of which approximately 39% are seen a single time; more than 3% belongs to the top ten. Sequences were obtained from peripheral blood. These receptors were taken from an adult man with Graves' ophthalmopathy.

The chain combines TRBV29-1 with TRBJ2-7, with D perhaps TRBD1 (8 bases). Trimming took off 6 bases at V and 4 bases at J, with 19 bases between the two ends. CDR1 and CDR2 (germline): SQVTM, ANQGSEA. The CDR3 is 14 residues long. CDR3 in DNA: TGCAGCGTGGAGGACAGGGAAGCGGGGTACGAGCAGTACTTC. Translated: CSVEDREAGYEQYF.

For this clonotype: At one end the junction does not follow the germline gene, possibly because of a read error. The chain is built from TRBV10-3 and TRBJ1-5, with D perhaps matching TRBD1 (5 bases). The CDR3 extends over 15 amino acids. Germline CDR1 is ENHRY and CDR2 is SYGVKD. The CDR3 reads CASSYGGGDNQPQHF. CDR3 nucleotide sequence: TGTGCCAGCAGTTATGGCGGGGGAGACAATCAGCCCCAGCATTTT.

This clonotype was picked up many times. The rearrangement joins TRBV20-1 to TRBJ2-7, with D possibly being TRBD1 (5 bases). Deletions cut 3 bases from V and 3 bases from J, with 9 bases between. Germline V gives CDR1 DFQATT, CDR2 SNEGSKA (reference sequence). The CDR3 contains 12 residues. The CDR3 protein is CSARDTFYEQYF. The CDR3 DNA reads as TGCAGTGCTAGGGACACCTTCTACGAGCAGTACTTC.

The V gene is TRBV25-1, the J gene TRBJ1-3; 7 nucleotides match TRBD1. The germline V gene encodes CDR1 MGHDK and CDR2 SYGVNS. This CDR3 has 12 amino acids. Here the CDR3 DNA reads TGTGCGCGACAGGGATCGGGAAACACCATATATTTT. Its translation is CARQGSGNTIYF.

V usage is TRBV29-1 and J usage is TRBJ2-5, with TRBD2 identical over 7 bases. The CDR3 has 13 amino acids. After removal of 6 bases from V and 2 bases from J, the junction contained 6 bases not matched to a gene. Per germline, CDR1 SQVTM and CDR2 ANQGSEA. CDR3 residues: CSVLDGGQETQYF. The CDR3 DNA reads TGCAGCGTCCTGGACGGGGGGCAAGAGACCCAGTACTTC.

CDR3: CASSVGQGGPVYEQYF. The CDR3 DNA sequence: TGTGCCAGCAGCGTAGGGCAGGGGGGGCCAGTCTACGAGCAGTACTTC. The chain employs TRBV9 and TRBJ2-7; D might be TRBD1 or TRBD2, each matching 7 bases. Germline loops: CDR1 SGDLS, CDR2 YYNGEE. The ends were cut back, 0 bases at V and 3 bases at J, with 16 bases in the middle. The CDR3 length is 16 residues. Full variable domain (rest looked up from reference TRBV9 and TRBJ2-7): DSGVTQTPKHLITATGQRVTLRCSPRSGDLSVYWYQQSLDQGLQFLIQYYNGEERAKGNILERFSAQQFPDLHSELNLSSLELGDSALYFCASSVGQGGPVYEQYFGPGTRLTVT.

Written as DNA, the CDR3 is TGCGCCAGCAGCCCACAGATTTCTAACTATGGCTACACCTTC. Residues: CASSPQISNYGYTF. V and J are TRBV5-1 and TRBJ1-2; D is unclear. Germline-derived CDR1 and CDR2 are SGHRS and YFSETQ. There are 14 residues in the CDR3. The V end was cut by 4 bases, the J end by 0 bases, with 10 bases between.

The chain combines TRBV4-1 with TRBJ1-4, with D maybe TRBD1 (5 bases). V gave up 0 bases and J gave up 8 bases, with 10 bases separating them. The CDR3 totals 14 residues. CDR1 is MGHRA and CDR2 is YSYEKL in the germline V gene. CDR3 loop: CASSQERRDEKLFF. Written as DNA, the CDR3 is TGCGCCAGCAGCCAAGAGAGGAGGGACGAAAAACTGTTTTTT.

The chain recombines TRBV2 with TRBJ2-1; D unclear. The germline CDR1 and CDR2 sequences are SNHLY and FYNNEI. This CDR3 region has 16 residues. The V end lost 4 bases, the J end lost 4 bases, and 17 bases lay between the germline ends. The CDR3 is CASSGGVQVGYNEQFF. As DNA, the CDR3 is TGTGCCAGCAGTGGCGGAGTGCAGGTGGGGTACAATGAGCAGTTCTTC.

In this sample, this clonotype turned up many times. The V gene is TRBV29-1, the J gene TRBJ2-7, with TRBD1 identical over 7 bases. The CDR3 covers 15 residues. CDR1 SQVTM and CDR2 ANQGSEA come from the germline V gene. The ends lost 7 bases at V and 4 bases at J; junction bases unmatched: 16. CDR3 sequence reads: CSALTPGQERYEQYF. The CDR3 DNA reads TGCAGCGCCCTTACCCCCGGACAGGAGAGGTACGAGCAGTACTTC.

This clonotype was detected ten times or more. Compared with germline, one end of the junction differs, possibly owing to a read error. The chain has TRBV2 and TRBJ1-2; 8 positions agree with TRBD1. CDR3 length: 13 amino acids. Germline-derived CDR1 and CDR2 are SNHLY and FYNNEI. The DNA of the CDR3 is TGTGCCGGCAGGGTGACAGGGGTGTACGGCTACACCTTC. Amino acids: CAGRVTGVYGYTF.

This clonotype was picked up many times. The chain recombines TRBV10-3 with TRBJ2-7; TRBD2 agrees at 13 bases. CDR1 and CDR2 from the germline V gene are ENHRY and SYGVKD. The CDR3 runs to 17 residues. V gave up 5 bases and J gave up 0 bases; unmatched junction bases: 7. CDR3 protein: CAISPGLAGASSYEQYF. Here the CDR3 DNA reads TGTGCCATCAGTCCTGGACTAGCGGGAGCTAGCTCCTACGAGCAGTACTTC.

Ten or more counts support this clonotype. The rearrangement uses TRBV7-2 and TRBJ1-5; TRBD1 agrees at 7 bases. The germline V gene has CDR1 SGHTA and CDR2 FQGNSA. Losses at the gene ends were 6 bases for V and 8 bases for J; bases not matched to a gene: 4. This CDR3 spans 12 amino acids. CDR3 nucleotides: TGTGCCAGCAGAAAAGGGGGCGAGCCCCAGCATTTT. As protein: CASRKGGEPQHF. The variable domain in full, with the rest retrieved from reference TRBV7-2 and TRBJ1-5, is GAGVSQSPSNKVTEKGKDVELRCDPISGHTALYWYRQSLGQGLEFLIYFQGNSAPDKSGLPSDRFSAERTGGSVSTLTIQRTQQEDSAVYLCASRKGGEPQHFGDGTRLSIL.

V is TRBV29-1 and J is TRBJ2-6; D call uncertain. This CDR3 is built from 14 residues. Trimming pared 1 base from V and 2 bases from J, leaving 6 bases between. Germline lookup yields CDR1 SQVTM and CDR2 ANQGSEA. CDR3 sequence reads: CSVEAGPGANVLTF. Here the CDR3 DNA reads TGCAGCGTTGAAGCGGGCCCTGGGGCCAACGTCCTGACTTTC.

In DNA form, the CDR3 reads TGTGCCAGCCGCCTCGAAGGGGCAGGGGGCAGCGTCCTGACTTTC. This sequence encodes CASRLEGAGGSVLTF. The J gene is TRBJ2-6, the V gene TRBV2; 8 nucleotides line up with TRBD1. Germline-derived CDR1 and CDR2 are SNHLY and FYNNEI. V gave up 8 bases and J gave up 12 bases; unmatched junction bases: 15. The CDR3 is 15 amino acids.

This clonotype was observed once. Given a much more abundant clone one base away, this may be a read error. The CDR3 nucleotides read TGCGCCAGCAGCCTGGGTAGGGTAGTTAATTCACCCCTCCACTTT. Its protein is CASSLGRVVNSPLHF. The chain carries TRBV5-1 and TRBJ1-6; D unresolved. The CDR3 is made up of 15 amino acids. V gave up 4 bases and J gave up 6 bases, with 14 bases separating them. CDR1 SGHRS and CDR2 YFSETQ come from the germline V gene.

This clonotype was observed many times. The gene calls are TRBV12-3 or TRBV12-4 and TRBJ1-2; unclear D gene. Trimming pared 8 bases from V and 4 bases from J, leaving 14 bases between. This CDR3 contains 13 residues. The CDR3: CASRSAASYGYTF. The CDR3 DNA reads TGTGCCAGCCGATCGGCAGCCTCCTATGGCTACACCTTC.

The rearrangement joins TRBV3-1 to TRBJ1-2, with D perhaps TRBD1 (6 bases). Germline V gene sequence: CDR1 LGHDT, CDR2 YNNKEL (reference sequence). This CDR3 comprises 12 residues. Trimming removed 2 bases at V and 8 bases at J, with 9 bases between. The CDR3 loop is CASSQQGRGYTF. For the CDR3, the DNA is TGTGCCAGCAGCCAACAGGGGCGCGGCTACACCTTC. The full variable domain, rest sourced from reference TRBV3-1 and TRBJ1-2, is DTAVSQTPKYLVTQMGNDKSIKCEQNLGHDTMYWYKQDSKKFLKIMFSYNNKELIINETVPNRFSPKSPDKAHLNLHINSLELGDSAVYFCASSQQGRGYTFGSGTRLTVV.

About this clonotype itself: The CDR3 does not end in the conserved phenylalanine or tryptophan, so this is likely a read error. The limits of the CDR3 on the DNA are not certain, so only TCRdb's listed CDR3 is given. The V gene is TRBV25-1, the J gene TRBJ1-4; the table gives TRBD1 as D, unverified against the DNA. A total of 14 residues make up the CDR3, ends included. Germline V gene sequence: CDR1 MGHDK, CDR2 SYGVNS. CDR3 protein: CASSEFSTGFQTLY.

There are a few counts of this clonotype. The chain couples TRBV10-3 to TRBJ2-1; 10 bases line up with TRBD1. The V segment lost 4 bases and the J segment 4 bases; nucleotides outside the gene matches: 1. CDR3 size: 14 residues. From germline, CDR1 is ENHRY and CDR2 SYGVKD. The CDR3 reads CAISGQGAYNEQFF. As DNA, the CDR3 is TGTGCCATCAGTGGACAGGGGGCGTACAATGAGCAGTTCTTC.

This chain links TRBV6-2 or TRBV6-3 with TRBJ2-5; 11 nucleotides agree with TRBD1. Unmatched junction bases numbered 11, after V lost 6 bases and J lost 5 bases. The CDR3 is 16 amino acids. Germline values: CDR1 MNHEY, CDR2 SVGEGT. CDR3 amino acids: CASRTRTGGVHETQYF. CDR3 in DNA: TGTGCCAGCAGAACTCGGACAGGGGGCGTCCATGAGACCCAGTACTTC.

The chain carries TRBV10-3 and TRBJ1-2, with 7 bases that match TRBD1. V shed 10 bases and J 1 base; nucleotides not matched to a gene: 18. CDR1 and CDR2 from the germline V gene are ENHRY and SYGVKD. The CDR3 sequence is 17 residues long. CDR3 nucleotides: TGTGCCAGCAAGCCTAACGGGGACAGCGAGATTAACTATGGCTACACCTTC. This codes for CASKPNGDSEINYGYTF.

This clonotype was counted at least ten times. The chain combines TRBV11-2 with TRBJ1-4; D call uncertain. Germline-derived CDR1 and CDR2 are SGHAT and FQNNGV. The CDR3 spans 13 residues. Deletions cut 0 bases from V and 8 bases from J, with 7 bases between. DNA of the CDR3: TGTGCCAGCAGCTTAGACAGGCCCGAAAAACTGTTTTTT. The encoded protein is CASSLDRPEKLFF.